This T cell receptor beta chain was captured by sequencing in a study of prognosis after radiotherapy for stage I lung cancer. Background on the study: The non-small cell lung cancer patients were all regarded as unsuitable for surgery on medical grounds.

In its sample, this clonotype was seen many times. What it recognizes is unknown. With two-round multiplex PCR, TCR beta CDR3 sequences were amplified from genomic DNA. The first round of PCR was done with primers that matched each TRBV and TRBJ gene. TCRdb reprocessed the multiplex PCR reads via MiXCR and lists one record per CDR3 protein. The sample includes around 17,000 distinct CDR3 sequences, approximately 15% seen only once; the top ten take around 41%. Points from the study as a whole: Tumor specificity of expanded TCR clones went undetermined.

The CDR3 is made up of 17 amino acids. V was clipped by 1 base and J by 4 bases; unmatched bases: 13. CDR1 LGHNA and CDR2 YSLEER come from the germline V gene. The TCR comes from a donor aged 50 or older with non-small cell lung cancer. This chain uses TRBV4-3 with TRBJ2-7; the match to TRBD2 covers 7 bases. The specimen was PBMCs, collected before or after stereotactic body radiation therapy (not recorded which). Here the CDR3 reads CASSQAVLPAGVYEQYF. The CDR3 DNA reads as TGCGCCAGCAGCCAAGCAGTCCTTCCCGCGGGGGTATACGAGCAGTACTTC.